This T cell receptor beta chain was profiled in a study of T cell repertoires in cytomegalovirus infection. Study at large: Public TCR beta signatures were indicative of both CMV infection and a matching HLA type. Study results and caveats: Predominance within the ex vivo response was attributable to HLA-C-restricted CMV-specific TCR beta clonotypes. Cumulative frequency of public TCR beta families picked out carriers of CMV plus the relevant HLA.

A note on this clonotype: Its antigen is as yet unknown.

TCRdb processed the reads anew with MiXCR; each CDR3 protein has one entry. The data hold hundreds of thousands of distinct CDR3 sequences, with about a tenth observed a single time. The V gene's germline CDR1 is DFQATT and CDR2 SNEGSKA (reference sequence). Trimming took 4 bases from V and 3 from J; bases not matched to a gene: 8. The CDR3 sequence is 16 residues long. This TCR derives from a human donor in good health (CMV status not recorded). Some clones in this sample may be carry-over from other donors' samples. This chain connects TRBV20-1 to TRBJ2-5; 13 bases map to TRBD2. The sequencing sample was made of PBMCs. CDR3 region: CSAMTGTSGDKETQYF. The CDR3 DNA sequence: TGCAGTGCTATGACCGGGACTAGCGGGGATAAAGAGACCCAGTACTTC.